Listed here is a single TCR beta chain. The CDR3 runs to 15 residues. CDR1 LGHDT and CDR2 YNNKEL come from the germline V gene (reference sequence). J was trimmed by 7 bases and V by 4 bases; bases with no gene match: 8. The source of the sample is a study of blood T cell repertoires in COVID-19. Study background: COVID-19 samples collected from the United States, Italy and Spain covered acute and convalescent phases. Sample material is recorded as cDNA or gDNA derived from T cells, B-cell-depleted T cells, or PBMCs.

Original processing methods: Estimation of nucleated cell counts relied on the amplification of reference gene primers. Measured with immunoSEQ multiplex PCR; TCRdb has only the in-frame clones, and not every one. V, J and clone size are taken as reported in that table, and D and trimming were inferred from the DNA itself. The data show about 110,000 clones, more than 75% seen once. Input material: peripheral blood. The chain links TRBV3-1 (or the pseudogene TRBV3-2) to TRBJ2-5; 11 bases line up with TRBD2. The TCR sequence derives from a man aged 35-49 years with acute or convalescent COVID-19. CDR3 residues: CASSRRLAGLGTQYF. The CDR3 DNA sequence: TGTGCCAGCAGCCGCCGACTAGCGGGACTGGGGACCCAGTACTTC.